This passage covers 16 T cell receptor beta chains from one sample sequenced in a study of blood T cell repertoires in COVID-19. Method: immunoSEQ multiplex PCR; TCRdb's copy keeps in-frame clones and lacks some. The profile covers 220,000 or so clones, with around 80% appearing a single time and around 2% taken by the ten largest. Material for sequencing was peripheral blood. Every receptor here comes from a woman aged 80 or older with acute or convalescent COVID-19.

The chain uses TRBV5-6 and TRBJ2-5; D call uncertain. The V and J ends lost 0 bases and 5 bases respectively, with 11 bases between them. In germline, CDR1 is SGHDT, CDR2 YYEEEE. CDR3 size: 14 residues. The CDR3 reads CASSLATPRETQYF. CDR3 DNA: TGTGCCAGCAGCTTGGCGACCCCGAGGGAGACCCAGTACTTC.

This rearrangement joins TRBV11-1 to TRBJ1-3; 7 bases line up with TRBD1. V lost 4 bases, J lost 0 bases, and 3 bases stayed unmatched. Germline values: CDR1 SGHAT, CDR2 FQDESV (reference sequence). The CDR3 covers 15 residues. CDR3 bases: TGTGCCAGCAGCTACTACAGGGGCTCTGGAAACACCATATATTTT. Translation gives CASSYYRGSGNTIYF.

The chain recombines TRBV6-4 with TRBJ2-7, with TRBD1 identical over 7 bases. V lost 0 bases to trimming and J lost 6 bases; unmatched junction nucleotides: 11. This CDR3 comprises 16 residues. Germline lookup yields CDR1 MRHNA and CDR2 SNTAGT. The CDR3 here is CASSDSPGDREGEQYF. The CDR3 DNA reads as TGTGCCAGCAGTGACTCCCCAGGTGACAGGGAAGGCGAGCAGTACTTC.

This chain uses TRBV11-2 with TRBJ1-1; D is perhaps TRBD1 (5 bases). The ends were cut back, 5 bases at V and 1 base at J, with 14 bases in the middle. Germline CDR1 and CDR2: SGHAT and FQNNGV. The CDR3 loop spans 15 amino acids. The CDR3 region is CASSVGRGGNTEAFF. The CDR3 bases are TGTGCCAGCAGCGTAGGGAGGGGAGGGAACACTGAAGCTTTCTTT.

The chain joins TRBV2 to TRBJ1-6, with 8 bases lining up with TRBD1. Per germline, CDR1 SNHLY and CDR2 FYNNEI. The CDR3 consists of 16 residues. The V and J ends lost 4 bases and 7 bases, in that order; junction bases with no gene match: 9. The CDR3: CASSVTGTGRNSPLHF. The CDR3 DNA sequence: TGTGCCAGCAGTGTAACCGGGACAGGCAGAAATTCACCCCTCCACTTT.

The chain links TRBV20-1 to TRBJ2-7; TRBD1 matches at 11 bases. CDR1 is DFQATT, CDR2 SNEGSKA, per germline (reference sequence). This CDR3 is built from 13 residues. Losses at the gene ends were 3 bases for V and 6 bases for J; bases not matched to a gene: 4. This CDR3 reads CSASGTGGLEQYF. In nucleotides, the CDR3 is TGCAGTGCTAGTGGGACAGGGGGGCTCGAGCAGTACTTC.

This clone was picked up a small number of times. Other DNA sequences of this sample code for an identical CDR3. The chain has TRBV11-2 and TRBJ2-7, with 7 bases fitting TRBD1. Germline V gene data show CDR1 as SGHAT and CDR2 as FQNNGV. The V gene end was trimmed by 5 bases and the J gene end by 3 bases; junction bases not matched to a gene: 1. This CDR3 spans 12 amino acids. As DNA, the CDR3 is TGTGCCAGCAGCCGACAGGGCTACGAGCAGTACTTC. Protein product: CASSRQGYEQYF.

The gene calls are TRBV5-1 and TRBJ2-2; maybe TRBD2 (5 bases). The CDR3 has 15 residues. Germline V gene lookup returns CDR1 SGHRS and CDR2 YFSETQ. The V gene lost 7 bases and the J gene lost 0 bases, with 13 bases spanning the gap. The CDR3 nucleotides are TGCGCCAGCGGATCCCCCGGGGCGAACACCGGGGAGCTGTTTTTT. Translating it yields CASGSPGANTGELFF.

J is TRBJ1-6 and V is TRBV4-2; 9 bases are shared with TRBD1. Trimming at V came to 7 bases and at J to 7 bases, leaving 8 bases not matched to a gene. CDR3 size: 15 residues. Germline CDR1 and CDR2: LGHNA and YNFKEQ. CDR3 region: CASTSSGTGNSPLHF. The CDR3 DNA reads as TGTGCCAGCACCTCGTCGGGGACAGGGAATTCACCCCTCCACTTT.

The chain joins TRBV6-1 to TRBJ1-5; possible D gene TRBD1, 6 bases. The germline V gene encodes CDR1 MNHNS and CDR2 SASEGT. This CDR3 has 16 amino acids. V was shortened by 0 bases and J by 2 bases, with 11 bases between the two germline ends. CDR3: CASSEAAGARNQPQHF. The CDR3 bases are TGTGCCAGCAGTGAAGCGGCAGGGGCTCGCAATCAGCCCCAGCATTTT.

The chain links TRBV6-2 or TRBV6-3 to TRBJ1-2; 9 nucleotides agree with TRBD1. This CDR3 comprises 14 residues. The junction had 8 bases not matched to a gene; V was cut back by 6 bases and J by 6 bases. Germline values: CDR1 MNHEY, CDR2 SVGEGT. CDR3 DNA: TGTGCCAGCAGCCCCCCGGGGACAGGGCATGGCTACACCTTC. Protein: CASSPPGTGHGYTF.

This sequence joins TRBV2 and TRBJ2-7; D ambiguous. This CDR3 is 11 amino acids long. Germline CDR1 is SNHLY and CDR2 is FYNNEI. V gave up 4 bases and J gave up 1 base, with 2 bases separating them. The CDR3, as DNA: TGTGCCAGCAGTGCGTCCTACGAGCAGTACTTC. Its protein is CASSASYEQYF.

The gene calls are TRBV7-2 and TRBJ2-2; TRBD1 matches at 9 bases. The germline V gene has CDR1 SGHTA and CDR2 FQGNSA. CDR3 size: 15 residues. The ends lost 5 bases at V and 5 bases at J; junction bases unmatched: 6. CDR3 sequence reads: CASSDGQGWTGELFF. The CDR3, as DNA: TGTGCCAGCAGCGATGGACAGGGGTGGACCGGGGAGCTGTTTTTT. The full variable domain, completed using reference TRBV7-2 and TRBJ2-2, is GAGVSQSPSNKVTEKGKDVELRCDPISGHTALYWYRQSLGQGLEFLIYFQGNSAPDKSGLPSDRFSAERTGGSVSTLTIQRTQQEDSAVYLCASSDGQGWTGELFFGEGSRLTVL.

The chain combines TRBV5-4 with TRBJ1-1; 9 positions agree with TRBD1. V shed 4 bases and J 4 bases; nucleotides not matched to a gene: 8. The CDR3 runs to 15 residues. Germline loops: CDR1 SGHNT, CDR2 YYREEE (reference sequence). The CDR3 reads CASSAYTGGGTEAFF. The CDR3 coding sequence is TGTGCCAGCAGCGCCTACACAGGGGGCGGCACTGAAGCTTTCTTT.

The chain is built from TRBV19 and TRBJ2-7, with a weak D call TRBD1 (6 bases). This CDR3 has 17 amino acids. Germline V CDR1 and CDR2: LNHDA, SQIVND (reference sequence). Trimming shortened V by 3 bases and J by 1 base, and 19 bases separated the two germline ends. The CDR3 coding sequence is TGTGCCAGTAGTATGGCGTTGCAGGGGCTAAGTTCCTACGAGCAGTACTTC. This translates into CASSMALQGLSSYEQYF. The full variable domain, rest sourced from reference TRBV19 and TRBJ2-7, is DGGITQSPKYLFRKEGQNVTLSCEQNLNHDAMYWYRQDPGQGLRLIYYSQIVNDFQKGDIAEGYSVSREKKESFPLTVTSAQKNPTAFYLCASSMALQGLSSYEQYFGPGTRLTVT.

The CDR3 here is CSVDSGRASGANVLTF. CDR3 sequence (DNA): TGCAGCGTTGATAGCGGGAGGGCCTCTGGGGCCAACGTCCTGACTTTC. The V gene is TRBV29-1, the J gene TRBJ2-6; TRBD2 matches at 11 bases. J was trimmed by 0 bases and V by 3 bases; bases with no gene match: 1. The CDR3 extends over 16 amino acids. Germline V CDR1 and CDR2: SQVTM, ANQGSEA.